The rows below give T cell receptor beta chains drawn from one sample of a study of human T cells and chemical hapten exposure. TCRdb re-called the RACE reads with MiXCR, one entry per CDR3 protein. The data hold about 81,000 distinct CDR3 sequences, with about a tenth observed a single time. Source: whole blood, taken in connection with sensitization to the hapten diphenylcyclopropenone (DPC). These receptors came from a woman aged 25-40 years with alopecia areata. Some clones in this sample may be carry-over from other donors' samples. Both conserved end residues are part of each CDR3. D genes are given only for firm matches. Size is stated for part of the rows, as once, few or many counts, or as a class when the clone is expanded.

j_call d_call clone_size v_call cdr3_nt cdr3_aa
TRBJ2-5 . few TRBV20-1 TGCAGTGCTACCAGGAACTCCCAAGAGACCCAGTACTTC CSATRNSQETQYF
TRBJ2-2 . many TRBV6-5 TGTGCCAGCAGAACTCTCCCTGGGACTCTGAGCGCCGGGGAGCTGTTTTTT CASRTLPGTLSAGELFF
TRBJ2-2 . many TRBV27 TGTGCCAGCACCTCCCGGCTTTTTGGCACCGGGGAGCTGTTTTTT CASTSRLFGTGELFF
TRBJ2-5 TRBD1 once TRBV7-8 TGTGCCAGCAGCTTCAGGGACAGGGGTCAGACCCAGTACTTC CASSFRDRGQTQYF
TRBJ2-3 TRBD1 few TRBV9 TGTGCCAGCAGCGTAGGGGACAGGGTCAACACAGATACGCAGTATTTT CASSVGDRVNTDTQYF
TRBJ1-1 . . TRBV5-1 TGCGCCAGCAGCTTTTTATCGGCAGGAGGTTATACTGAAGCTTTCTTT CASSFLSAGGYTEAFF
TRBJ2-4 . few TRBV6-2/TRBV6-3 TGTGCCAGCAGTACCGCTCGGGAAGACATTCAGTACTTC CASSTAREDIQYF
TRBJ2-1 TRBD2 few TRBV19 TGTGCCAGTAGTATAAGGAGCGGGGGGTCCTACAATGAGCAGTTCTTC CASSIRSGGSYNEQFF
TRBJ2-1 TRBD2 . TRBV29-1 TGCAGCACGAGGACTAGCGGTGAGCAGTTCTTC CSTRTSGEQFF
TRBJ2-1 TRBD2 . TRBV7-2 TGTGCCAGCAGCCCTTACGTGACTAGCGGGAGAGGGAATGAGCAGTTCTTC CASSPYVTSGRGNEQFF
TRBJ2-1 . many TRBV11-3 TGTGCCAGCAGCTCCCGAAACGGTTACAATGAGCAGTTCTTC CASSSRNGYNEQFF
TRBJ1-6 . many TRBV18 TGTGCCAGCTCACCACTTTACAGAGGGGACCAGGGTTCACCCCTCCACTTT CASSPLYRGDQGSPLHF
TRBJ2-5 TRBD1 . TRBV20-1 TGCAGTGCTAGAGATCCTTGGGGACAGCAAGAGACCCAGTACTTC CSARDPWGQQETQYF
TRBJ2-2 . few TRBV5-4 TGTGCCAGCAGCCCGCCGATAGGGAGTGTCGGGGAGCTGTTTTTT CASSPPIGSVGELFF
TRBJ2-1 TRBD2 few TRBV20-1 TGCAGTGCTCACCAGCCGGGACTAGCAGGAACCGGTGAGCAGTTCTTC CSAHQPGLAGTGEQFF
TRBJ2-1 TRBD1 many TRBV5-1 TGCGCCAGCAGCCAGAGACAGGGGAATGAGCAGTTCTTC CASSQRQGNEQFF
TRBJ1-1 . many TRBV20-1 TGCAGTGCTAGAGATCCCCTGAGGGCAGGGCCTGAAGCTTTCTTT CSARDPLRAGPEAFF
TRBJ1-1 . many TRBV29-1 TGCAGCGCTAGGCTTGGGGGGTCGGACACTGAAGCTTTCTTT CSARLGGSDTEAFF
TRBJ1-2 TRBD1 many TRBV28 TGTGCCAGCAGTCCCCCCGGTTCGGGACAGGGGACCTATGGCTACACCTTC CASSPPGSGQGTYGYTF
TRBJ2-6 . . TRBV2 TGTGCCAGCAGGAGACTGAACCTCTCTGGGGCCAACGTCCTGACTTTC CASRRLNLSGANVLTF
TRBJ1-4 TRBD1 many TRBV13 TGTGCCAGCAGCTTAGGGGACAGGCCTGTTTCCTTTGAAAAACTGTTTTTT CASSLGDRPVSFEKLFF
TRBJ1-1 TRBD1 many TRBV18 TGTGCCAGCTCACCTAGGACCAGGGGGCATACTGAAGCTTTCTTT CASSPRTRGHTEAFF
TRBJ1-6 . few TRBV20-1 TGCAGTGCTAGAGACGGGGCGGACTCCTATAATTCACCCCTCCACTTT CSARDGADSYNSPLHF
TRBJ1-2 . many TRBV20-1 TGCAGTGCTAGAGCGATGAAGTATGGCTACACCTTC CSARAMKYGYTF
TRBJ1-1 TRBD1 . TRBV20-1 TGCAGTGCTAGAGACCCCCGGGGACAGGGAGGTTTGACTGAAGCTTTCTTT CSARDPRGQGGLTEAFF
TRBJ1-2 TRBD1 . TRBV28 TGTGCCAGCAGTGGGGCTGCGACAGGGGCACCTTATGGCTACACCTTC CASSGAATGAPYGYTF
TRBJ2-5 TRBD2 many TRBV5-1 TGCGCCAGCAGCTTGGAGGCGGGGGACCAAGAGACCCAGTACTTC CASSLEAGDQETQYF
TRBJ1-5 . many TRBV27 TGTGCCAGCAGTTTATTCCGGGGTATGAAATGGCCCCAGCATTTT CASSLFRGMKWPQHF
TRBJ2-1 . many TRBV6-2/TRBV6-3 TGTGCCAGCAGTTACTCGATTGAATTGGGGAGCTCCTACAATGAGCAGTTCTTC CASSYSIELGSSYNEQFF
TRBJ2-1 TRBD2 . TRBV11-2 TGTGCCAGCAGCTTTCCAGCGGGAGGGGCCAATGAGCAGTTCTTC CASSFPAGGANEQFF
TRBJ2-2 . many TRBV6-5 TGTGCCAGCAGTTACTCCACCCCTACGCTCGGGGAGCTGTTTTTT CASSYSTPTLGELFF
TRBJ2-3 . many TRBV29-1 TGCAGCGTTTCGGGCAGTAACCCACAGGGTACGCAGTATTTT CSVSGSNPQGTQYF
TRBJ2-3 . few TRBV7-2 TGTGCCAGCAGCTTAGCCCCTAATGAGTGGGATACGCAGTATTTT CASSLAPNEWDTQYF
TRBJ2-1 TRBD1 . TRBV29-1 TGCAGCGTTGAGGGACAGAACAATGAGCAGTTCTTC CSVEGQNNEQFF
TRBJ1-1 . . TRBV12-3/TRBV12-4 TGTGCCAGCAGTTCAAGGGGATACACTGAAGCTTTCTTT CASSSRGYTEAFF
TRBJ2-5 TRBD2 . TRBV5-6 TGTGCCAGCAGTCAGGGACTAGCGGGGGAACGTCAAGAGACCCAGTACTTC CASSQGLAGERQETQYF
TRBJ2-5 TRBD1 many TRBV11-2 TGTGCCAGCAGTCCCGGGGACAGGGGCTCGCGGACCCAGTACTTC CASSPGDRGSRTQYF
TRBJ2-7 . many TRBV2 TGTGCCAGCAGCCTCGGCGGGCGCTACGAGCAGTACTTC CASSLGGRYEQYF
TRBJ2-3 . few TRBV6-5 TGTGCCAGCAGCCCAACCCCCCCAATCACAGATACGCAGTATTTT CASSPTPPITDTQYF